A selection of T cell receptor beta chains follows, all from one sample in a study of metastatic and nonmetastatic thyroid tumors. TCRdb re-clonotyped the PCR reads via MiXCR. The table includes about 45,000 clones, less than 5% detected once. The sample comprised blood. These receptors came from a female donor with papillary thyroid cancer or a benign thyroid nodule (not recorded which). Some clones in this sample may be carry-over from other donors' samples. CDR3s include the opening cysteine and the closing phenylalanine or tryptophan. Fields, in order: clone size, V gene, D gene, J gene, CDR3 DNA, CDR3 protein. The D gene is left open where the match is weak. Size tells how often a clone was seen (once, few, many) or the class of an expanded clone, and some rows leave it out.

>few|TRBV6-2/TRBV6-3|TRBD1|TRBJ1-2
TGTGCCAGCAGTTATAGGGGGACAGGGGATGGAGTAGTCTATGGATACACCTTC
CASSYRGTGDGVVYGYTF
>many|TRBV6-1|TRBD2|TRBJ2-1
TGTGCCAGCGCTAAGAAAGCGGGAGGGCCTGGGGAGCAGTTCTTC
CASAKKAGGPGEQFF
>medium-sized|TRBV6-1|TRBD2|TRBJ2-7
TGTGCCAGCAGTGAAGGGAAAGCGGGACCCTACGAGCAGTACTTC
CASSEGKAGPYEQYF
>.|TRBV6-9|.|TRBJ1-1
TGTGCCAGCAGTTTACTGACGAACACTGAAGCTTTCTTT
CASSLLTNTEAFF
>.|TRBV5-1|.|TRBJ2-3
TGCCTCAGCAGCTTGTTGGGGGTCCGACCCCCCACAGATACGCAGTATTTT
CLSSLLGVRPPTDTQYF
>many|TRBV5-1|TRBD2|TRBJ2-5
TGCGCCAGCAGCTCCGGGACTAGCGGGAGTAGGAAGACCCAGTACTTC
CASSSGTSGSRKTQYF
>many|TRBV7-3|.|TRBJ2-3
TGTGCCAGCAGCTCCCAGGGGCACACAGATACGCAGTATTTT
CASSSQGHTDTQYF
>medium-sized|TRBV6-1|.|TRBJ2-1
TGTGCCAGCAGTCCTCAAGGGGGGGACAATGAGCAGTTCTTC
CASSPQGGDNEQFF
>many|TRBV27|.|TRBJ2-1
TGTGCCAGCAGTTTATTTTCGGTGGTCGATGAGCAGTTCTTC
CASSLFSVVDEQFF
>many|TRBV12-3/TRBV12-4|.|TRBJ2-1
TGTGCCAGCAGTTTCCTGGTAGCTCTCAATGAGCAGTTCTTC
CASSFLVALNEQFF
>many|TRBV6-1|TRBD1|TRBJ2-7
TGTGCCAGCAGTTACGGACAGGGGGCCTACGAGCAGTACTTC
CASSYGQGAYEQYF
>few|TRBV3-1|.|TRBJ1-1
TGTGCCAGCAGCCAAGATCTTGCAGGGCCTCTCACTGAAGCTTTCTTT
CASSQDLAGPLTEAFF
>.|TRBV19|TRBD1|TRBJ2-7
TGTGCCAGTAGTATAGCTACCTCGACAGGGTATGTGGACGAGCAGTACTTC
CASSIATSTGYVDEQYF
>.|TRBV5-1|.|TRBJ1-2
TGCGCCAGCAGCCTCTTAGGGAGGGGACAAGTTGGCTACACCTTC
CASSLLGRGQVGYTF
>many|TRBV5-4|TRBD2|TRBJ2-7
TGTGCCAGCAGCTTGCCTAGCGGGTCTACCTACGAGCAGTACTTC
CASSLPSGSTYEQYF
>many|TRBV6-1|TRBD2|TRBJ2-7
TGTGCCAGCAGCGAGACTAGCGGATCCTACGAGCAGTACTTC
CASSETSGSYEQYF
>few|TRBV28|TRBD1|TRBJ1-2
TGTGCCAGCAGTTCGACCGACAGGGGGCCTCATGGCTACACCTTC
CASSSTDRGPHGYTF
>few|TRBV28|.|TRBJ1-5
TGTGCCAGCAGTTTGGTGGGATATCAGCCCCAGCATTTT
CASSLVGYQPQHF
>.|TRBV6-1|TRBD2|TRBJ2-2
TGTGCCAGCAGCGGACTAGCGGGAGGTCGAGCCGGGGAGCTGTTTTTT
CASSGLAGGRAGELFF
>many|TRBV4-2|.|TRBJ1-1
TGTGCCAGCAGCCAAGTTGGCTCCAGGGTTCTATTCACTGAAGCTTTCTTT
CASSQVGSRVLFTEAFF
>.|TRBV18|.|TRBJ1-5
TGTGCCAGCTCACCAGATACAAGGACAGTAAATCAGCCCCAGCATTTT
CASSPDTRTVNQPQHF
>.|TRBV2|TRBD1|TRBJ1-4
TGTGCCAGCAGTGAAGCGGCAGGGGGTGGAGAAAAACTGTTTTTT
CASSEAAGGGEKLFF
>once|TRBV7-3|.|TRBJ2-2
TGTGCCAGCAGCTCCGAGAACACCGGGGAGATGTTTTTT
CASSSENTGEMFF
>.|TRBV6-1|TRBD2|TRBJ2-7
TGTGCCACATCCCCGGCGCGGGGACTATACGAGCAGTACTTC
CATSPARGLYEQYF
>many|TRBV20-1|.|TRBJ2-3
TGCAGTGCTAGAGCCCCCTTTCGAGCCACAGATACGCAGTATTTT
CSARAPFRATDTQYF
>many|TRBV20-1|TRBD2|TRBJ2-5
TGCAGTGCTAGCGGGAGGTCTAGCGGGAGGGCCCTTGTGGAGACCCAGTACTTC
CSASGRSSGRALVETQYF
>many|TRBV3-1|TRBD2|TRBJ2-1
TGTGCCAGCAGCCAAGATGGCGGGAGGGCCTGGGGTGAGCAGTTCTTC
CASSQDGGRAWGEQFF
>.|TRBV20-1|TRBD1|TRBJ1-2
TGCAGTGCTAGCGGGACAGATGACTATGGCTACACCTTC
CSASGTDDYGYTF
>medium-sized|TRBV6-4|TRBD2|TRBJ2-1
TGTGCCAGCAGTGACTCGGGGACTAACTCCTACAATGAGCAGTTCTTC
CASSDSGTNSYNEQFF
>many|TRBV10-3|TRBD2|TRBJ2-3
TGTGCCATCAGTGAGTCCAGCGGGAGAGGTCGGAGCACAGATACGCAGTATTTT
CAISESSGRGRSTDTQYF
>few|TRBV19|.|TRBJ1-1
TGTGCCAGTAGGATGTGGACAACTCACACTGAGGCTTTCTTT
CASRMWTTHTEAFF
>.|TRBV6-1|.|TRBJ2-2
TGTGCCAGCCGTGCACGGACAGAGGGGACCGAGGAGCTGTTTTTT
CASRARTEGTEELFF
>.|TRBV24-1|.|TRBJ2-7
TGTGCCACCAGTGACCCCTCGACCCACTCCTACGAGCAGTACTTC
CATSDPSTHSYEQYF
>many|TRBV20-1|TRBD2|TRBJ2-1
TGCAGTGCTAGAGATCTTAGCGGGAGTGAGCAGTTCTTC
CSARDLSGSEQFF
>few|TRBV5-8|.|TRBJ1-5
TGTGCCAGCAGCCAGAGGTTATTTCGTCAGCCCCAGCATTTT
CASSQRLFRQPQHF
>many|TRBV6-1|.|TRBJ1-5
TGTGCCAGCAGGGAGTCAGGGGATAGCAATCAGCCCCAGCATTTT
CASRESGDSNQPQHF
>few|TRBV28|TRBD1|TRBJ1-4
TGTGCCAGCAGTTCCTCGGACAGGGTTGAAAAACTGTTTTTT
CASSSSDRVEKLFF
>many|TRBV5-1|TRBD2|TRBJ2-3
TGCGCCAGCAGACCCTCACTAGCGGGAGTGGCAGATACGCAGTATTTT
CASRPSLAGVADTQYF
>many|TRBV20-1|TRBD2|TRBJ2-1
TGCAGTGCTAGAGATCTGTTAGCGGGACGGGGGCAGTTCTTC
CSARDLLAGRGQFF
>.|TRBV7-3|.|TRBJ2-1
TGTGCCAGCAGCTTAAGGGGCTGGAGCTCCTACAATGAGCAGTTCTTC
CASSLRGWSSYNEQFF
>many|TRBV7-2|.|TRBJ2-1
TGTGCCAGCAGCGGCCGTACTAGTTACTACAATGAGCAGTTCTTC
CASSGRTSYYNEQFF
>few|TRBV19|.|TRBJ2-6
TGTGCCAGTACCCCCGCGTGGGAATCCGGGGCCAACGTCCTGACTTTC
CASTPAWESGANVLTF
>.|TRBV6-2/TRBV6-3|.|TRBJ1-6
TGTGCCAGCAGGAAGAATGCCGGGACGAATTATTCACCCCTCCACTTT
CASRKNAGTNYSPLHF
>many|TRBV24-1|.|TRBJ2-3
TGTGCCACCAGTGATTTTGGCCCGGGGGCTGGCACAGATACGCAGTATTTT
CATSDFGPGAGTDTQYF
>.|TRBV7-2|.|TRBJ1-1
TGTGCCAGCAACACAACAACCGGCAGAGGGTCTTTCTTT
CASNTTTGRGSFF
>many|TRBV7-3|TRBD1|TRBJ1-2
TGTGCCAGCAGCTTATATGGACAGGGGTCCGGTGGCTACACCTTC
CASSLYGQGSGGYTF
>.|TRBV18|.|TRBJ2-2
TGTGCCAGCTCATCCTACACCGGGGAGCTGCTTTTT
CASSSYTGELLF
>many|TRBV4-2|.|TRBJ1-5
TGTGCCAGCAGCCAAGTCGCCAGGGAGGTTCAGCCCCAGCATTTT
CASSQVAREVQPQHF
>many|TRBV6-1|.|TRBJ1-4
TGTGCCACCACCCCGGGAGGGGGGGGAAAACTGTTTTTT
CATTPGGGGKLFF